These 28 T cell receptor beta chains were sequenced from one sample in a study of CD8+CD57+ T cells in acquired aplastic anemia. The template for TCR beta VDJ and CDR3 sequence profiling was genomic DNA. Using its own MiXCR run on the reads, TCRdb lists one record per CDR3 protein. This sample has roughly 260,000 distinct CDR3 sequences, with more than 40% found just once. The authors sequenced patients whose flow cytometry had shown CD8+CD57+ cell expansion. The sequenced sample was sorted CD4+, CD8+, or CD8+CD57+ T cells (not recorded which) from PBMCs. The receptors originated from a human donor with aplastic anemia.

Comment on this clonotype: Germline is not matched at one junction end, which may reflect a read error. The chain uses TRBV18 and TRBJ2-7; TRBD2 is a possible D gene (5 bases). The length of the CDR3 is 14 residues. The germline gives CDR1 KGHSH, CDR2 LQKENI. The DNA of the CDR3 is TGTGCCAGCTCACGTATTTGGACTTCCTACGAGCAGTGCTTC. Its protein is CASSRIWTSYEQCF. Looking up the rest from reference TRBV18 and TRBJ2-7 gives the full variable domain: NAGVMQNPRHLVRRRGQEARLRCSPMKGHSHVYWYRQLPEEGLKFMVYLQKENIIDESGMPKERFSAEFPKEGPSILRIQQVVRGDSAAYFCASSRIWTSYEQCFGPGTRLTVT.

In its sample, this clonotype was seen many times. Here the CDR3 reads CSARDTGGDSNEQFF. The CDR3 DNA follows: TGCAGTGCTAGAGATACGGGTGGGGATTCCAATGAGCAGTTCTTC. The chain has TRBV20-1 and TRBJ2-1; D is undetermined. The CDR3 length is 15 residues. The V gene lost 0 bases and the J gene lost 6 bases, with 15 bases spanning the gap. Germline CDR1 and CDR2: DFQATT and SNEGSKA (reference sequence).

The sample holds many counts of this clonotype. The chain combines TRBV29-1 with TRBJ2-7, with 8 positions matching TRBD1. With V trimmed by 0 bases and J by 1 base, 2 bases remained unmatched. Germline V lookup: CDR1 SQVTM, CDR2 ANQGSEA. The CDR3 is 14 residues long. CDR3: CSVEDQGASYEQYF. The CDR3 DNA reads as TGCAGCGTTGAAGACCAGGGGGCGTCCTACGAGCAGTACTTC.

The chain joins TRBV10-3 to TRBJ1-2; D call uncertain. The CDR3 has 14 residues. Trimming stripped 4 bases from V and 8 bases from J, with 17 bases between. CDR1 ENHRY and CDR2 SYGVKD come from the germline V gene. This CDR3 reads CAISVKGLVEGYTF. The CDR3 region has the DNA TGTGCCATCAGTGTGAAGGGCCTCGTAGAAGGCTACACCTTC.

This clonotype appeared a few times. The chain has TRBV7-9 and TRBJ2-1, with TRBD2 identical over 8 bases. This CDR3 region has 14 residues. Germline V lookup: CDR1 SEHNR, CDR2 FQNEAQ (reference sequence). The DNA for the CDR3 is TGTGCTAGAGTGGCGGGACTAGACTACAATGAGCAGTTCTTC. It translates to CARVAGLDYNEQFF.

This clonotype was picked up one time. The CDR3, as DNA: TGTGCCACCAGTGAGTCACAGGGGGGAAATGAGCAGTTCTTC. This codes for CATSESQGGNEQFF. The V and J genes are TRBV24-1 and TRBJ2-1, with TRBD1 matching 8 bases. CDR1 and CDR2 from the germline V gene are KGHDR and SFDVKD. CDR3 length: 14 residues. The trim removed 4 bases at V and 7 bases at J, leaving 5 bases unmatched.

Concerning this clonotype: The junction and the germline gene differ at one end; a read error may be behind it. The V call is TRBV6-4, the J call TRBJ2-2, with D perhaps matching TRBD1 (7 bases). CDR3 length equals 16 residues. Germline V gene lookup returns CDR1 MRHNA and CDR2 SNTAGT. The DNA of the CDR3 is TGTGCCAGCAGTTATGGAGGGACAGTAGGCACCGGGGGGCTGTTTTTT. Residues: CASSYGGTVGTGGLFF.

The chain carries TRBV19 and TRBJ2-5; 8 nucleotides agree with TRBD2. The CDR3 has 15 residues. Germline CDR1 LNHDA, CDR2 SQIVND (reference sequence). After removal of 4 bases from V and 0 bases from J, the junction contained 4 bases not matched to a gene. The chain's CDR3 is CASSTQRGYQETQYF. CDR3 nucleotides: TGTGCCAGTAGTACCCAGCGGGGGTACCAAGAGACCCAGTACTTC.

Turning to this clonotype: This may be a read error: a much more frequent sequence differs by one nucleotide. J is TRBJ1-1 and V is TRBV5-1, with unresolved D. The CDR3 sequence is 12 residues long. Germline V CDR1 and CDR2: SGHRS, YFSETQ. The chain's CDR3 is CASSKINTEASF. The CDR3 DNA follows: TGTGCCAGCAGCAAGATAAACACTGAAGCTTCCTTT.

The chain recombines TRBV29-1 with TRBJ1-2; maybe TRBD1 (5 bases). The CDR3 consists of 14 residues. Per the germline V gene, CDR1 is SQVTM and CDR2 is ANQGSEA. V dropped 7 bases and J dropped 7 bases, with 22 bases sitting between them. The CDR3 DNA sequence: TGCAGCGCCCCCTCGGCCAAGGGGCGACGTGGCTACACCTTC. Residues: CSAPSAKGRRGYTF.

At least ten counts were recorded for this clonotype. The CDR3 spells CASSYGGGNTETQYF. CDR3 DNA sequence: TGTGCCAGCAGTTACGGGGGGGGGAATACAGAGACCCAGTACTTC. This chain links TRBV6-5 with TRBJ2-5, with TRBD2 identical over 7 bases. Germline V lookup: CDR1 MNHEY, CDR2 SVGAGI. The V segment lost 2 bases and the J segment 4 bases; nucleotides outside the gene matches: 7. The length of the CDR3 is 15 residues.

About this clonotype itself: At one end, the junction sequence differs from germline, possibly due to a read error. The gene calls are TRBV9 and TRBJ2-5; D unclear. CDR1 is SGDLS, CDR2 YYNGEE, per germline. The CDR3 consists of 12 residues. The CDR3 sequence is CATSRPRETQYF. The CDR3 DNA sequence: TGTGCCACCAGCAGGCCGCGGGAGACCCAGTACTTC.

This clonotype has at least ten counts. The chain employs TRBV14 and TRBJ2-1, with D perhaps matching TRBD2 (6 bases). V lost 0 bases to trimming and J lost 8 bases, with 11 bases between them. The CDR3 sequence is 14 residues long. Germline V gene data show CDR1 as SGHDN and CDR2 as FVKESK. Written as DNA, the CDR3 is TGTGCCAGCAGCCAAGAGAGCGGGCTAGATGAGCAGTTCTTC. It codes for CASSQESGLDEQFF.

This clonotype was seen repeatedly, ten times or more. The chain uses TRBV7-9 and TRBJ2-1; tentative D call: TRBD2 (6 bases). CDR1 SEHNR and CDR2 FQNEAQ come from the germline V gene (reference sequence). V was shortened by 5 bases and J by 4 bases, with 18 bases between the two germline ends. This CDR3 has 16 amino acids. In nucleotides, the CDR3 is TGTGCCAGCAGCCCAAGGGAAGCGGGCGTTTACAATGAGCAGTTCTTC. Its protein product is CASSPREAGVYNEQFF.

The V call is TRBV20-1, the J call TRBJ1-1, with TRBD1 matching over 11 bases. The germline V gene encodes CDR1 DFQATT and CDR2 SNEGSKA (reference sequence). With 0 bases clipped from V and 1 base from J, the junction kept 1 base outside the gene matches. The CDR3 length is 15 residues. Here the CDR3 reads CSARDGQGANTEAFF. CDR3 nucleotides: TGCAGTGCTAGAGACGGACAGGGGGCGAACACTGAAGCTTTCTTT.

This chain joins TRBV7-9 and TRBJ2-7; the D gene is possibly TRBD1 (5 bases). Germline-derived CDR1 and CDR2 are SEHNR and FQNEAQ (reference sequence). V lost 7 bases to trimming and J lost 6 bases, with 13 bases between them. The CDR3 has 12 residues. CDR3 in amino acids: CASNSGSAEQYF. DNA of the CDR3: TGTGCCAGCAACTCAGGGTCCGCCGAGCAGTACTTC.

This clonotype was observed many times. The rearrangement uses TRBV29-1 and TRBJ2-5; possible D gene TRBD2, 6 bases. With 3 bases removed from V and 2 bases from J, the gap between germline ends came to 13 bases. This CDR3 region has 14 residues. From germline, CDR1 is SQVTM and CDR2 ANQGSEA. CDR3 residues: CSVDWGDLQETQYF. The CDR3 DNA reads as TGCAGCGTTGATTGGGGGGACCTTCAAGAGACCCAGTACTTC. The full variable domain, rest sourced from reference TRBV29-1 and TRBJ2-5, is SAVISQKPSRDICQRGTSLTIQCQVDSQVTMMFWYRQQPGQSLTLIATANQGSEATYESGFVIDKFPISRPNLTFSTLTVSNMSPEDSSIYLCSVDWGDLQETQYFGPGTRLLVL.

A few counts support this clonotype. The chain carries TRBV4-1 and TRBJ1-6; 9 positions agree with TRBD1. The junction had 6 bases not matched to a gene; V was cut back by 0 bases and J by 0 bases. Germline V CDR1 and CDR2: MGHRA, YSYEKL. The CDR3 extends over 19 amino acids. The CDR3 spells CASSQEDRGASSYNSPLHF. Written as DNA, the CDR3 is TGCGCCAGCAGCCAAGAAGACAGGGGGGCGAGCTCCTATAATTCACCCCTCCACTTT.

Many counts were recorded for this clonotype. The chain uses TRBV2 and TRBJ1-4, with 11 bases fitting TRBD1. The ends lost 2 bases at V and 7 bases at J; junction bases unmatched: 9. The V gene's germline CDR1 is SNHLY and CDR2 FYNNEI. The CDR3 length is 17 residues. The CDR3, as DNA: TGTGCCAGCAGTGAATTCTTACGGACAGGGGGCGGTGAAAAACTGTTTTTT. It specifies CASSEFLRTGGGEKLFF.

The rearrangement links TRBV29-1 to TRBJ1-4; no clear D gene. The CDR3 runs 11 residues. Germline V gene sequence: CDR1 SQVTM, CDR2 ANQGSEA. Trimming pared 3 bases from V and 13 bases from J, leaving 12 bases between. The CDR3 DNA follows: TGCAGCGTTGAGAGAGTTGGAACACTGTTTTTT. Protein product: CSVERVGTLFF.

The sample holds many counts of this clonotype. The V gene is TRBV10-1, the J gene TRBJ2-1; 12 bases line up with TRBD2. The CDR3 covers 17 residues. Germline lookup yields CDR1 WNHNN and CDR2 SYGVQD (reference sequence). V lost 3 bases and J lost 4; bases outside the gene matches: 7. The CDR3 region has the DNA TGCGCCAGCAGTGATAAACCGGGACTAGCGGGTTACAATGAGCAGTTCTTC. Amino acid sequence: CASSDKPGLAGYNEQFF.

V is TRBV2 and J is TRBJ2-1; D unresolved. Germline CDR1 is SNHLY and CDR2 is FYNNEI. The CDR3 sequence is 12 residues long. V dropped 5 bases and J dropped 5 bases, with 7 bases sitting between them. The CDR3 region has the DNA TGTGCCAGCAGTAACGGCCACAATGAGCAGTTCTTC. Its protein product is CASSNGHNEQFF.

This clonotype was seen many times. The rearrangement links TRBV7-2 to TRBJ2-2; 7 bases line up with TRBD1. Looked up from germline, CDR1 is SGHTA and CDR2 is FQGNSA. The CDR3 contains 17 residues. Losses at the gene ends were 6 bases for V and 2 bases for J; bases not matched to a gene: 12. The CDR3 spells CASSLFLPGGNTGELFF. The CDR3 region has the DNA TGTGCCAGCAGTCTATTCCTCCCAGGGGGAAACACCGGGGAGCTGTTTTTT.

The chain employs TRBV7-2 and TRBJ1-2; D gene unclear. The CDR3 is 12 residues long. The ends were cut back, 1 base at V and 7 bases at J, with 7 bases in the middle. Germline V gene data show CDR1 as SGHTA and CDR2 as FQGNSA. The CDR3 sequence: CASSLEVGGYTF. Here the CDR3 DNA reads TGTGCCAGCAGCTTAGAGGTGGGTGGCTACACCTTC. Supplemented by reference TRBV7-2 and TRBJ1-2, the full variable domain reads GAGVSQSPSNKVTEKGKDVELRCDPISGHTALYWYRQSLGQGLEFLIYFQGNSAPDKSGLPSDRFSAERTGGSVSTLTIQRTQQEDSAVYLCASSLEVGGYTFGSGTRLTVV.

This clonotype was observed once. The V and J genes are TRBV7-2 and TRBJ2-1; 8 bases map to TRBD2. V lost 1 base, J lost 4 bases, and 3 bases stayed unmatched. The CDR3 covers 15 residues. Germline V gene data show CDR1 as SGHTA and CDR2 as FQGNSA. The CDR3 loop is CASSLDGGAYNEQFF. DNA for the CDR3: TGTGCCAGCAGCTTAGACGGGGGGGCGTACAATGAGCAGTTCTTC.

This clonotype was observed a handful of times. The gene calls are TRBV19 and TRBJ2-7, with TRBD2 matching over 10 bases. The ends lost 3 bases at V and 1 base at J; junction bases unmatched: 6. The CDR3 is made up of 16 amino acids. Germline-derived CDR1 and CDR2 are LNHDA and SQIVND (reference sequence). Here the CDR3 reads CASSIGLAGGSYEQYF. Written as DNA, the CDR3 is TGTGCCAGTAGTATCGGATTAGCGGGGGGATCCTACGAGCAGTACTTC.

This clonotype was observed at least ten times. The CDR3 coding sequence is TGTGCCAGCAGTTTAGCCGGAACTTCACCCCTCCACTTT. Translated, it gives CASSLAGTSPLHF. V and J are TRBV27 and TRBJ1-6, with D unclear. Germline assignment: CDR1 MNHEY and CDR2 SMNVEV (reference sequence). This CDR3 is built from 13 residues. Deletions cut 2 bases from V and 9 bases from J, with 8 bases between.

The chain links TRBV7-9 to TRBJ2-1; D is tentatively TRBD1 or TRBD2 (5 bases each). The V and J ends lost 5 bases and 6 bases respectively, with 23 bases between them. The CDR3 consists of 17 residues. The V gene's germline CDR1 is SEHNR and CDR2 FQNEAQ (reference sequence). For the CDR3, the DNA is TGTGCCAGCAGCCCCCAACACGCATTCAGGGCGGGCAATGAGCAGTTCTTC. Protein product: CASSPQHAFRAGNEQFF.